A selection of T cell receptor beta chains follows, all from one sample in a study of T-cell reconstitution after alpha-beta-depleted transplantation in children. TCRdb re-derived calls from the PCR reads in MiXCR, one entry per CDR3 protein. The sample yields fewer than 550,000 distinct CDR3 sequences, 9.5% to 13% seen once. Sequencing used PBMCs from the stem cell graft donor, obtained from the stem cell graft. Every receptor here comes from a human donor who donated a stem cell graft to a child with acute myeloid leukemia. CDR3s include the opening cysteine and the closing phenylalanine or tryptophan. D genes are given only for firm matches. Some rows have no size entry. The others give once, few or many, or a class for an expanded clone.

V gene: TRBV7-9; J gene: TRBJ2-1; D gene: TRBD2; clone size: many; CDR3 protein: CASSYLGLRDYNEQFF; CDR3 DNA: TGTGCCAGCAGCTATTTGGGACTACGGGATTACAATGAGCAGTTCTTC
V gene: TRBV5-1; J gene: TRBJ1-2; D gene: TRBD1; clone size: few; CDR3 protein: CASSSSTGGARGYTF; CDR3 DNA: TGCGCCAGCAGCTCGTCGACAGGGGGCGCGCGGGGCTACACCTTC
V gene: TRBV7-2; J gene: TRBJ2-3; D gene: -; clone size: many; CDR3 protein: CASSFSSTDTQYF; CDR3 DNA: TGTGCCAGCAGTTTTTCAAGCACAGATACGCAGTATTTT
V gene: TRBV29-1; J gene: TRBJ2-5; D gene: -; clone size: many; CDR3 protein: CSVDGRTETQYF; CDR3 DNA: TGCAGCGTTGACGGCAGGACAGAGACCCAGTACTTC
V gene: TRBV29-1; J gene: TRBJ2-7; D gene: TRBD1; clone size: many; CDR3 protein: CSVETGVANEQYF; CDR3 DNA: TGCAGCGTTGAAACAGGGGTCGCCAACGAGCAGTACTTC
V gene: TRBV14; J gene: TRBJ2-2; D gene: -; clone size: -; CDR3 protein: CASSQEDTTGELFF; CDR3 DNA: TGTGCCAGCAGCCAAGAGGACACCACCGGGGAGCTGTTTTTT
V gene: TRBV29-1; J gene: TRBJ1-2; D gene: -; clone size: many; CDR3 protein: CSVEDTEISYGYTF; CDR3 DNA: TGCAGCGTTGAAGACACAGAAATATCCTATGGCTACACCTTC
V gene: TRBV7-9; J gene: TRBJ2-1; D gene: TRBD1; clone size: few; CDR3 protein: CASSPKGGTGTNNEQFF; CDR3 DNA: TGTGCCAGCAGCCCGAAGGGTGGGACAGGGACAAACAATGAGCAGTTCTTC
V gene: TRBV12-3/TRBV12-4; J gene: TRBJ2-1; D gene: TRBD2; clone size: many; CDR3 protein: CASSLVGTSGLEQFF; CDR3 DNA: TGTGCCAGCAGTTTAGTCGGGACTAGCGGGTTAGAGCAGTTCTTC
V gene: TRBV10-3; J gene: TRBJ1-4; D gene: TRBD1; clone size: once; CDR3 protein: CAISESKGQGTNEKLFF; CDR3 DNA: TGTGCCATCAGTGAGTCGAAGGGACAGGGAACTAATGAAAAACTGTTTTTT
V gene: TRBV29-1; J gene: TRBJ1-1; D gene: -; clone size: few; CDR3 protein: CSVSVGGNTEAFF; CDR3 DNA: TGCAGCGTTTCTGTGGGGGGGAACACTGAAGCTTTCTTT
V gene: TRBV5-1; J gene: TRBJ2-1; D gene: -; clone size: -; CDR3 protein: CASSPGGRQAAYNEQFF; CDR3 DNA: TGCGCCAGCAGCCCTGGGGGCCGACAGGCCGCCTACAATGAGCAGTTCTTC
V gene: TRBV5-6; J gene: TRBJ1-2; D gene: -; clone size: -; CDR3 protein: CASRRDYGYTF; CDR3 DNA: TGTGCCAGCAGACGAGACTATGGCTACACCTTC
V gene: TRBV5-1; J gene: TRBJ1-1; D gene: TRBD1; clone size: many; CDR3 protein: CASSPRTGGTEAFF; CDR3 DNA: TGCGCCAGCAGCCCGAGGACAGGGGGCACTGAAGCTTTCTTT
V gene: TRBV3-1; J gene: TRBJ1-2; D gene: -; clone size: -; CDR3 protein: CASSQGRLGGGYTF; CDR3 DNA: TGTGCCAGCAGCCAAGGAAGACTGGGAGGGGGCTACACCTTC
V gene: TRBV5-1; J gene: TRBJ2-3; D gene: TRBD2; clone size: -; CDR3 protein: CASSPVAGGELATQYF; CDR3 DNA: TGCGCCAGCAGCCCTGTAGCGGGAGGAGAATTAGCTACGCAGTATTTT
V gene: TRBV29-1; J gene: TRBJ2-5; D gene: TRBD1; clone size: few; CDR3 protein: CSVDPDRGETQYF; CDR3 DNA: TGCAGCGTTGACCCGGACAGGGGAGAGACCCAGTACTTC
V gene: TRBV7-2; J gene: TRBJ1-4; D gene: -; clone size: many; CDR3 protein: CASSLRRSANEKLFF; CDR3 DNA: TGTGCCAGCAGCTTACGACGGAGCGCTAATGAAAAACTGTTTTTT
V gene: TRBV30; J gene: TRBJ2-5; D gene: TRBD1; clone size: -; CDR3 protein: CAWAQGVLETQYF; CDR3 DNA: TGTGCCTGGGCTCAGGGGGTCTTGGAGACCCAGTACTTC
V gene: TRBV5-1; J gene: TRBJ2-1; D gene: TRBD1; clone size: few; CDR3 protein: CASSPGQGSEQFF; CDR3 DNA: TGCGCCAGCAGCCCAGGACAGGGTAGTGAGCAGTTCTTC
V gene: TRBV12-3/TRBV12-4; J gene: TRBJ1-2; D gene: -; clone size: few; CDR3 protein: CASSPPGPQPGYGYTF; CDR3 DNA: TGTGCCAGCAGTCCCCCCGGGCCCCAACCCGGCTATGGCTACACCTTC
V gene: TRBV29-1; J gene: TRBJ1-5; D gene: -; clone size: few; CDR3 protein: CSVDQSNRDRHLSNQPQHF; CDR3 DNA: TGCAGCGTTGATCAATCTAATAGAGACAGGCACCTGAGCAATCAGCCCCAGCATTTT
V gene: TRBV5-1; J gene: TRBJ2-7; D gene: TRBD1; clone size: -; CDR3 protein: CASSYRDRVNEQYF; CDR3 DNA: TGCGCCAGCAGCTACCGGGACAGGGTAAACGAGCAGTACTTC
V gene: TRBV6-1; J gene: TRBJ2-2; D gene: -; clone size: many; CDR3 protein: CASTYAGTGELFF; CDR3 DNA: TGTGCCAGCACCTATGCCGGCACCGGGGAGCTGTTTTTT